What follows describes a single T cell receptor beta chain. Its antigen is not known. This record comes from a study of T cells in localized non-small cell lung cancer. Trimming pared 2 bases from V and 8 bases from J, leaving 15 bases between. This CDR3 spans 14 amino acids. Germline CDR1 reads MGHDK; CDR2 reads SYGVNS. Study-wide findings and caveats: Adjacent lung had a median about 60 of the 100 largest tumor clones.

The data were produced by immunoSEQ multiplex PCR, yet TCRdb's version contains in-frame clones alone and is incomplete. The sample lists around 20,000 clones, approximately 89% occurring once. This clonotype originated in a man aged 35 to 69 with stage I lung adenocarcinoma. The source was peripheral blood, collected before any cancer treatment. The rearrangement uses TRBV25-1 and TRBJ1-2; D gene uncertain. This chain's CDR3 is CASSEGGSISGYTF. The CDR3 DNA is TGTGCCAGCAGTGAAGGCGGGTCAATCAGCGGCTACACCTTC.